These 3 T cell receptor beta chains share one sample of origin, sequenced in a study of blood T cells in healthy people across ages. The use of a sample-barcoded 5' primer and a J-beta primer mix characterized a second PCR of roughly 7 to 11 cycles. TCRdb redid the calling of the 5' RACE reads with MiXCR, one entry per CDR3 protein. This sample has 850,000 to 1,100,000 distinct CDR3 sequences, with roughly two fifths found just once. Source material: blood. These receptors came from a young man in good health.

The genes are TRBV9 and TRBJ2-4; D gene unclear. The J call may be faulty, since TRBJ2-5 better matches the DNA end. This CDR3 spans 13 amino acids. Germline V gene lookup returns CDR1 SGDLS and CDR2 YYNGEE. The CDR3 DNA is TGTGCCAGCAGCGTCTCGCCGGCGGAGACCCAGTACTTC. Amino acids: CASSVSPAETQYF.

The chain couples TRBV7-9 to TRBJ2-3; D possibly corresponds to TRBD1 (5 bases). CDR1 is SEHNR, CDR2 FQNEAQ, per germline (reference sequence). The V gene lost 4 bases and the J gene lost 2 bases, with 16 bases spanning the gap. CDR3 length equals 16 residues. CDR3 nucleotides: TGTGCCAGCAGCTCCCGTCGTAGGGGCGACACAGATACGCAGTATTTT. It translates to CASSSRRRGDTDTQYF.

V gene TRBV7-2 combines with J gene TRBJ2-1; 10 positions agree with TRBD1. The CDR3 has 15 amino acids. Germline trimming cut 4 bases from V and 7 bases from J; bases unmatched to any gene: 7. Germline V gene lookup returns CDR1 SGHTA and CDR2 FQGNSA. The CDR3 protein is CASSSGQGRGNEQFF. The CDR3 nucleotides are TGTGCCAGCAGCTCGGGACAGGGGAGAGGGAATGAGCAGTTCTTC.